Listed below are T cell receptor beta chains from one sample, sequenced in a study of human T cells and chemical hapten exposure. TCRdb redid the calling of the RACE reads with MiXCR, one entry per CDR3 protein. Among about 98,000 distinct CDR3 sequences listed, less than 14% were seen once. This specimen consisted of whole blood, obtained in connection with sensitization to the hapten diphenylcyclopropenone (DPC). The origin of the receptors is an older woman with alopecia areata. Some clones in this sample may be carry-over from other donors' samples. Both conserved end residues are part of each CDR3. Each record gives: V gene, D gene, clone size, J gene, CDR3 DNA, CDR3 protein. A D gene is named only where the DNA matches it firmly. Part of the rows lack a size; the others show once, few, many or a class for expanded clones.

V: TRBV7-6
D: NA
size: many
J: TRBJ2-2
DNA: TGTGCCAGCAGCTACGAAGCGTTTTCGGGGCCCGGGGAGCTGTTTTTT
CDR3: CASSYEAFSGPGELFF

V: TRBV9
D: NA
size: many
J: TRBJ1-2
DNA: TGTGCCAGCAGCTGGGACACGAACTATGGCTACACCTTC
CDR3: CASSWDTNYGYTF

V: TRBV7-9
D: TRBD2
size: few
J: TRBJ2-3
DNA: TGTGCCAGCAGCTCCCGCCGACTAGCGGGGAGCACAGATACGCAGTATTTT
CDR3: CASSSRRLAGSTDTQYF

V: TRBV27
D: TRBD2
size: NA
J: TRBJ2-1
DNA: TGTGCCAGCAGTTTAACCGGGACTATTTACAATGAGCAGTTCTTC
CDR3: CASSLTGTIYNEQFF

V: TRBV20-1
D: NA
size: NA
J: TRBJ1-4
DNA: TGCAGTGCTAATGTAATCCCGACAGAGATTAATGAAAAACTGTTTTTT
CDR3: CSANVIPTEINEKLFF

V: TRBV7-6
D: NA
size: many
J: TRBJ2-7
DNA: TGTGCCAGCAGCTTAGGTGTCGCGGACTACGAGCAGTACTTC
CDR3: CASSLGVADYEQYF

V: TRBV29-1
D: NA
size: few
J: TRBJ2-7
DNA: TGCAGCCAACGAAAGGGGCGCGAGCAGTACTTC
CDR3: CSQRKGREQYF

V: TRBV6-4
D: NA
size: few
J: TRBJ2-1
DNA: TGTGCCAGCAGTGACTCCGGCCACTACAATGAGCAGTTCTTC
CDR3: CASSDSGHYNEQFF

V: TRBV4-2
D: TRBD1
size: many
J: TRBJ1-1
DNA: TGTGCCAGCAGCCAAGAGGCGGGACAGGGGGCCGATGAAGCTTTCTTT
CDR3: CASSQEAGQGADEAFF

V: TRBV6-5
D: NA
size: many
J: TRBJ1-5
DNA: TGTGCCAGCAGCTCCCAATCTCCCATCCAGCCCCAGCATTTT
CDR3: CASSSQSPIQPQHF

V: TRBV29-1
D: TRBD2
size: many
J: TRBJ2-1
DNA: TGCAGCGGCGGGGGGGTACGCGAGCAGTTCTTC
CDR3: CSGGGVREQFF

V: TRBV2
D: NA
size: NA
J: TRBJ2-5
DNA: TGTGCCAATCAAATGCAGGTACAAGAGACCCAGTACTTC
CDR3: CANQMQVQETQYF

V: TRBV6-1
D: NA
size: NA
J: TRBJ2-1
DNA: TGTGCCAGCACCTTAAACTGGGACACCTCCTACAATGAGCAGTTCTTC
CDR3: CASTLNWDTSYNEQFF

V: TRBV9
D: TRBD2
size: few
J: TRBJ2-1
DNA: TGTGCCAGCAGCGTTAGCGGGGGGGCTTCCTACAATGAGCAGTTCTTC
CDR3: CASSVSGGASYNEQFF

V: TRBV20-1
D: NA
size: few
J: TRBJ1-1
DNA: TGCAGTGGCTGGTTGAACACTGAAGCTTTCTTT
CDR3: CSGWLNTEAFF

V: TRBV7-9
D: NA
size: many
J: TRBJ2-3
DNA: TGTGCCAGCAGTTACAGGGCTGGGTCAGATACGCAGTATTTT
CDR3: CASSYRAGSDTQYF

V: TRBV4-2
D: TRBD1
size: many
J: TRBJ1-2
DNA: TGTGCCAGCAGCCAATCGACAGGGACCTATGGCTACACCTTC
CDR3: CASSQSTGTYGYTF

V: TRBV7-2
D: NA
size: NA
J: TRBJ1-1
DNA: TGTGCCAGCAGCACGGCCGGGTTCCGAAATGGCGCTGAAGCTTTCTTT
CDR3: CASSTAGFRNGAEAFF

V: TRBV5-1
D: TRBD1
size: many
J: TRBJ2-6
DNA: TGCGCCAGCAGCGGGACAGGGCCGACCTCTGGGGCCAACGTCCTGACTTTC
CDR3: CASSGTGPTSGANVLTF

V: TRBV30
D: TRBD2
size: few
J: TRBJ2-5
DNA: TGTGCCTGGAGCCCAGCGGGGGGGAGCCAAGAGACCCAGTACTTC
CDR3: CAWSPAGGSQETQYF

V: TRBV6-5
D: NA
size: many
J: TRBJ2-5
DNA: TGTGCCAGCAGTCTATTTAGGAGAAGCCTCCAGTACTTC
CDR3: CASSLFRRSLQYF

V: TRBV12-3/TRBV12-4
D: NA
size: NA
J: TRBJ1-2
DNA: TGTGCCAGCGTCGAAGGCAACAGGGATGGCTACACCTTC
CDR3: CASVEGNRDGYTF

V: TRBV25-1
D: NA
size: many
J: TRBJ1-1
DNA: TGTGCCAGCAGTGACAGAGACACTGAAGCTTTCTTT
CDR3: CASSDRDTEAFF

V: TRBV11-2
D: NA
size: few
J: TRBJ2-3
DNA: TGTGCCAGCAGCCCCGGGGTGGGGGGCACAGATACGCAGTATTTT
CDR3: CASSPGVGGTDTQYF

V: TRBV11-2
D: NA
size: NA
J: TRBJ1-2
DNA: TGTGCCAGCAGCTTAGCAAGTTACTCGGATGGCTACACCTTC
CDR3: CASSLASYSDGYTF

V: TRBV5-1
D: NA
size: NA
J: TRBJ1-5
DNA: TGCGCCTGCAGCTTGGTAGGGAACAATCAGCCCCAGCATTTT
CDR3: CACSLVGNNQPQHF

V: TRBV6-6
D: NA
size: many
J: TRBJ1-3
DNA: TGTGCCAGCAGCCGGACATCCTCTGGAAACACCATATATTTT
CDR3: CASSRTSSGNTIYF

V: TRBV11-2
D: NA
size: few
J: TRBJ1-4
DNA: TGTGCCAGCAGCTTATTCGCGGATCGGGGTGAAAAACTGTTTTTT
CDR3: CASSLFADRGEKLFF

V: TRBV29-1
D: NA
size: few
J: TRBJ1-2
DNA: TGCAGCGTTGTTAATCCGGGGGACACCTTC
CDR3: CSVVNPGDTF

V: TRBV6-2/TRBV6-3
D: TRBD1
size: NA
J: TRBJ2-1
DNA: TGTGCCAGCATGGTACAGGGGGCCAGCAATGAGCAGTTCTTC
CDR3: CASMVQGASNEQFF

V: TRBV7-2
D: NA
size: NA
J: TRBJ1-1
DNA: TGTGCCAGCAGCAAGAGGTTAGACACTGAAGCTTTCTTT
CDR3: CASSKRLDTEAFF

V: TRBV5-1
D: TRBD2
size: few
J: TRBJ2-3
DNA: TGCGCCAGCAGCTTCGGGACTAGCGGATACACAGATACGCAGTATTTT
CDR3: CASSFGTSGYTDTQYF

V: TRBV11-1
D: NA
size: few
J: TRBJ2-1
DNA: TGTGCCAGCAGCTTAGAAGGGGGGACCTACAAGTCTGAGCAGTTCTTC
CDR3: CASSLEGGTYKSEQFF

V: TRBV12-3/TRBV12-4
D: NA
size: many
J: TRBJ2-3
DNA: TGTGCCAGCAGTTTTGGGGGTACAGATACGCAGTATTTT
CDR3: CASSFGGTDTQYF

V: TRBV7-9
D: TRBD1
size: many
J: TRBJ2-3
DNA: TGTGCCAGCAGCGCTCTCATAGGACAGGGCGAAGATACGCAGTATTTT
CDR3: CASSALIGQGEDTQYF

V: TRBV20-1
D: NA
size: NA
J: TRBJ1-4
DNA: TGCAGTGCTAGAGATAGTCGGCAGGGATGGGAAAAACTGTTTTTT
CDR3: CSARDSRQGWEKLFF

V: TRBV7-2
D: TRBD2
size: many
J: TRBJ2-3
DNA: TGTGCCAGCAGCCCTGGACTAGCGGGGGGGCGCACAGATACGCAGTATTTT
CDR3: CASSPGLAGGRTDTQYF

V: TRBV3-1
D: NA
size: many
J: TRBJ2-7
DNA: TGTGCCAGCAGCCAAGGGGACCATTACCACGAGCAGTACTTC
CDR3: CASSQGDHYHEQYF

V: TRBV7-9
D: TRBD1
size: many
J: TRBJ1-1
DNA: TGTGCCAGCAGCTCCAGACAGGGAGGGACTGAAGCTTTCTTT
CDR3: CASSSRQGGTEAFF

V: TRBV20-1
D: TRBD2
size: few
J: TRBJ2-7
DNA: TGCAGTGCTAGAGGGACTAGCGGGGACCCCTACGAGCAGTACTTC
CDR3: CSARGTSGDPYEQYF

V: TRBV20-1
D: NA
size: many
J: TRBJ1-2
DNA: TGCAGTGCTAGAGACGAAGATAGCTACACCTTC
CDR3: CSARDEDSYTF

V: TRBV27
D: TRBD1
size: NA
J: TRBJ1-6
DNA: TGTGCCAGCAGTTTATCGGGCAGGGGGCTATCACCCCTCCACTTT
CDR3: CASSLSGRGLSPLHF

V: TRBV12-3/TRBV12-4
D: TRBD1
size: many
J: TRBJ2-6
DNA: TGTGCCAGCAGTGGGGACAGCCAAACATACTCTGGGGCCAACGTCCTGACTTTC
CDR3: CASSGDSQTYSGANVLTF

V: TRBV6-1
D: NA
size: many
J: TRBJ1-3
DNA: TGTGCCAGCAGTGAACGACCAGAAAACACCATATATTTT
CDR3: CASSERPENTIYF

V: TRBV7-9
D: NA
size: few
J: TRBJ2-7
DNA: TGTGCCAGCAGCCAGCAGGGGTTGGGCTCCTACGAGCAGTACTTC
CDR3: CASSQQGLGSYEQYF

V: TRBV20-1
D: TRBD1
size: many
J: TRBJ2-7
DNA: TGCAGTGCTAGACTCCCGCTCGGGACAGGGGATACCTACGAGCAGTACTTC
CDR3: CSARLPLGTGDTYEQYF

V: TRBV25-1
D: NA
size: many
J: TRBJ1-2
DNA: TGTGCCAGCAGTGACCCGCAGGGGTACGGCTATGGCTACACCTTC
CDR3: CASSDPQGYGYGYTF

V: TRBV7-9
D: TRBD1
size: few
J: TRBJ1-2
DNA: TGTGCCAGCAGTCAAACGGACAGGGATGGCTACACCTTC
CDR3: CASSQTDRDGYTF

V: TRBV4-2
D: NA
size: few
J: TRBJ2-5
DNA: TGTGCCAGCAGCCAAGATCTGAAGGCCCCCCAAGAGACCCAGTACTTC
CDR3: CASSQDLKAPQETQYF

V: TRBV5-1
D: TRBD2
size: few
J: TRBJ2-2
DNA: TGCGCCAGCAGCTTGTGGACTAGCGGGGCGAACACCGGGGAGCTGTTTTTT
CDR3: CASSLWTSGANTGELFF

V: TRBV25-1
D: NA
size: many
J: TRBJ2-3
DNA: TGTGCCAGCAGTGAATCTTTATCGGGCACAGATACGCAGTATTTT
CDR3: CASSESLSGTDTQYF

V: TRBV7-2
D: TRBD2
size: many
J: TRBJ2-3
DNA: TGTGCCAGCCTTAGCGGGGGGCTTTTCACAGATACGCAGTATTTT
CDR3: CASLSGGLFTDTQYF

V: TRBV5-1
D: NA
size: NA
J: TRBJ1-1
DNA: TGCGCCAGCAGCTTGGGGGCCTGGGGGAACACTGAAGCTTTCTTT
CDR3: CASSLGAWGNTEAFF

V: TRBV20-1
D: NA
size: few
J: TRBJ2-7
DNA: TGCAGTGCTCATAGGACGGGAAGCTACGAGCAGTACTTC
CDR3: CSAHRTGSYEQYF

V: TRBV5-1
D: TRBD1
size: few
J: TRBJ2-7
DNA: TGCGCCAGCAGCTTCCGGGACAGGCAATACTACGAGCAGTACTTC
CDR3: CASSFRDRQYYEQYF

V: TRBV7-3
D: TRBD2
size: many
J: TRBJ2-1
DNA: TGTGCCAGCAGCCCAACCGGAGCTAGCGGAGGATACAGGCAGGAGCAGTTCTTC
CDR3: CASSPTGASGGYRQEQFF

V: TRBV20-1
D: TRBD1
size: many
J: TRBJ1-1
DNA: TGCAGTGCTAGGGAAGGGACAGGGGTAACTGAAGCTTTCTTT
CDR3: CSAREGTGVTEAFF

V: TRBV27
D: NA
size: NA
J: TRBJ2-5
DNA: TGTGCCAGCTGGCTAGGAAACCAAGAGACCCAGTACTTC
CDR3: CASWLGNQETQYF

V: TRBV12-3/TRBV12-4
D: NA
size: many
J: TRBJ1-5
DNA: TGTGCCAGCAGTTTAAATCAGCCCCAGCATTTT
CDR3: CASSLNQPQHF

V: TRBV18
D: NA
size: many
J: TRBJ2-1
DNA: TGTGCCAGCTCACCAAGGACGGGACACCTAAACTACAATGAGCAGTTCTTC
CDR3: CASSPRTGHLNYNEQFF